Described below is a single T cell receptor beta chain sequence and its context. The study profiled TCR beta VDJ and CDR3 using genomic DNA as template. One entry per CDR3 protein results from TCRdb running MiXCR on the reads. This repertoire shows roughly 250,000 distinct CDR3 sequences, approximately 80% found once; its top ten account for approximately 40%. The authors sequenced patients whose flow cytometry had shown CD8+CD57+ cell expansion. These data come from a study of CD8+CD57+ T cells in acquired aplastic anemia. Germline CDR1 and CDR2: SGHTA and FQGNSA. This CDR3 is built from 13 residues. The germline V and J ends were trimmed by 2 bases and 4 bases, with 8 bases remaining between them.

The TCR was taken from a human donor with aplastic anemia. Sequencing was performed on sorted CD4+, CD8+, or CD8+CD57+ T cells (not recorded which) from PBMCs. The rearrangement uses TRBV7-2 and TRBJ2-5, with TRBD1 as a possible D gene (5 bases). In nucleotides, the CDR3 is TGTGCCAGCAGCTTATGGGGCGGAGAGACCCAGTACTTC. It translates to CASSLWGGETQYF.